These T cell receptor beta chains were read from a single sample in a study of TIL therapy for anti-PD-1-resistant metastatic lung cancer. The data were produced by immunoSEQ multiplex PCR, yet TCRdb's version contains in-frame clones alone and is incomplete. The sample consists of more than 20,000 clones, roughly two thirds of them appearing once. The sequences come from tumor tissue, collected at baseline. The receptors originated from a person aged 25 to 85 with non-small cell lung cancer. Each CDR3 is given with its conserved first and last residue. A D gene is named only where the DNA matches it firmly. Only some rows state a clone size, as once, few, many or a class for expanded clones.

>16|TRBV5-5|.|.|TRBJ1-4
TGTGCCAGCAGCTTCGGGCAGGTAGCAACTAATGAAAAACTGTTTTTT
CASSFGQVATNEKLFF
>13|TRBV6-1|.|.|TRBJ2-5
TGTGCCAGCAGTGATAATTGGATCGAGACCCAGTACTTC
CASSDNWIETQYF
>18|TRBV7-9|TRBD1|once|TRBJ1-4
TGTGCCAGCAGCCCGCGTCCCGGGACAGGGGCGGGTAATGAAAAACTGTTTTTT
CASSPRPGTGAGNEKLFF
>15|TRBV5-3|TRBD1|.|TRBJ1-5
TGTGCCAGAAGCCTCCGGGACAGGGCGGGTCAGCCCCAGCATTTT
CARSLRDRAGQPQHF
>15|TRBV11-2|TRBD2|.|TRBJ2-1
TGTGCCAGCAGCCCCCTAGCGGGGGGGCCCGTTGAGCAGTTCTTC
CASSPLAGGPVEQFF
>18|TRBV7-2|TRBD1|.|TRBJ2-2
TGTGCCAGCAGCCCCTGGGCGGTAGGGGGCGCTGACACCGGGGAGCTGTTTTTT
CASSPWAVGGADTGELFF
>17|TRBV9|.|.|TRBJ1-1
TGTGCCAGCAGCGCCAACTATAGAGAGACTTTGAACACTGAAGCTTTCTTT
CASSANYRETLNTEAFF
>12|TRBV7-9|.|.|TRBJ2-3
TGTGCCAGCAGCTTAGTGGGGAATACGCAGTATTTT
CASSLVGNTQYF
>15|TRBV5-5|TRBD1|.|TRBJ2-4
TGTGCCAGCAGCTCTACCGGGACAGGGGCCTACATTCAGTACTTC
CASSSTGTGAYIQYF
>13|TRBV6-5|TRBD1|once|TRBJ2-7
TGTGCCAGCAGTTGGGACAGGGGCTACGAGCAGTACTTC
CASSWDRGYEQYF
>15|TRBV5-1|TRBD1|.|TRBJ2-7
TGCGCCAGCAGCTGGGCGACAGGGAAGTCTTACGAGCAGTACTTC
CASSWATGKSYEQYF
>14|TRBV12-5|TRBD1|.|TRBJ2-7
TGTGCTAGTGGTTTAATAGGGACAGTCTACGAGCAGTACTTC
CASGLIGTVYEQYF
>14|TRBV5-6|TRBD1|few|TRBJ1-2
TGTGCCAGCAGATCCCTGACAGGGGGCGAAGGCTACACCTTC
CASRSLTGGEGYTF
>13|TRBV11-3|.|.|TRBJ2-2
TGTGCCAGCAGCCCCGAGCTAACCGGGGAGCTGTTTTTT
CASSPELTGELFF
>21|TRBV10-3|TRBD2|.|TRBJ2-7
TGTGCCATCAGTGATCCGATGCCCGGGGGGGTAGCGGGACGGACATCCTACGAGCAGTACTTC
CAISDPMPGGVAGRTSYEQYF
>13|TRBV2|TRBD1|.|TRBJ1-1
TGTGCCAGCAGGGGACAGGGGAACACTGAAGCTTTCTTT
CASRGQGNTEAFF
>13|TRBV9|.|.|TRBJ2-1
TGTGCCAGCAGCGTAGAGCAGTACAATGAGCAGTTCTTC
CASSVEQYNEQFF
>15|TRBV7-9|.|few|TRBJ2-7
TGTGCCAGCAGCTTAATGGCAGGGCTACTGGAGGAGCAGTACTTC
CASSLMAGLLEEQYF
>13|TRBV2|.|.|TRBJ1-2
TGTGCCAGCAGTGATGGGGGCTTATATGGCTACACCTTC
CASSDGGLYGYTF
>14|TRBV9|.|.|TRBJ2-2
TGTGCCAGCAGCATTCGCCCCACTGACGGGGAGCTGTTTTTT
CASSIRPTDGELFF
>17|TRBV19|TRBD2|.|TRBJ2-1
TGTGCCAGTAGAGGGGACCGGGCGGGGGGTCCCTACAATGAGCAGTTCTTC
CASRGDRAGGPYNEQFF
>14|TRBV9|.|.|TRBJ2-3
TGTGCCAGCAGCGTATCTGTAGTTCCAGATACGCAGTATTTT
CASSVSVVPDTQYF
>16|TRBV4-3|.|once|TRBJ2-3
TGCGCCAGCAGCCAGTCAGGGGGGGGGCAAGCAGATACGCAGTATTTT
CASSQSGGGQADTQYF
>14|TRBV9|.|.|TRBJ2-1
TGTGCCAGCAGCGGGGCCGGGACTTACAATGAGCAGTTCTTC
CASSGAGTYNEQFF
>16|TRBV5-4|TRBD1|.|TRBJ1-4
TGTGCCAGCAGCTACGACAGGGGGCTTGTCGGTGAAAAACTGTTTTTT
CASSYDRGLVGEKLFF
>17|TRBV9|TRBD1|.|TRBJ2-2
TGTGCCAGCAGCGGCAAGACAGGGGGCGCCAACACCGGGGAGCTGTTTTTT
CASSGKTGGANTGELFF
>16|TRBV9|.|once|TRBJ2-1
TGTGCCAGCAGCGTAGGACCCCCGGGGATCGGGAATGAGCAGTTCTTC
CASSVGPPGIGNEQFF
>14|TRBV29-1|.|.|TRBJ1-4
TGCAGCGTTGAAGTAACAGGGAAGGTTGAAAAACTGTTTTTT
CSVEVTGKVEKLFF